These 21 T cell receptor beta chains came from one sample sequenced in a study of OX40 agonist ivuxolimab in advanced cancers. Sequencing was performed with immunoSEQ multiplex PCR; in TCRdb, only in-frame clones are kept and a portion is missing. The sample lists more than 65,000 clones; 88% were seen once. The sample here was CD4+ or CD8+ T cells sorted from blood, taken in a trial of the OX40 agonist ivuxolimab. All receptors derive from an adult with an advanced solid tumor such as melanoma, head and neck, liver or kidney cancer.

CDR3 nucleotides: TGTGCCAGCACCATCACAGGTACCACTGAAGCTTTCTTT. Amino acids: CASTITGTTEAFF. The chain uses TRBV7-2 and TRBJ1-1, with a weak D call TRBD1 (5 bases). V was clipped by 7 bases and J by 4 bases, with 13 bases between them. The CDR3 length is 13 residues. The germline V gene encodes CDR1 SGHTA and CDR2 FQGNSA.

The rearrangement links TRBV6-5 to TRBJ1-1; unclear D gene. Trimming took 5 bases from V and 8 from J, leaving 12 bases between them. CDR3 length: 12 amino acids. Germline CDR1 and CDR2: MNHEY and SVGAGI. The CDR3 spells CASSRRGSEAFF. Written as DNA, the CDR3 is TGTGCCAGCAGTAGGCGTGGGTCCGAAGCTTTCTTT.

The genes are TRBV27 and TRBJ2-2, with 8 bases lining up with TRBD2. The length of the CDR3 is 18 residues. Germline V lookup: CDR1 MNHEY, CDR2 SMNVEV (reference sequence). With V trimmed by 2 bases and J by 4 bases, 12 bases remained unmatched. This CDR3 is CASSLTPSAGGGTGELFF. The CDR3 region has the DNA TGTGCCAGCAGTTTAACCCCTAGCGCGGGAGGAGGCACCGGGGAGCTGTTTTTT.

This chain uses TRBV28 with TRBJ1-5, with TRBD1 identical over 7 bases. CDR1 and CDR2 (germline): MDHEN, SYDVKM. After removal of 4 bases from V and 7 bases from J, the junction contained 7 bases not matched to a gene. The CDR3 contains 14 residues. The CDR3 DNA sequence: TGTGCCAGCAGTTCATACAGGGGCGGCCAGCCCCAGCATTTT. Protein: CASSSYRGGQPQHF.

This rearrangement joins TRBV9 to TRBJ1-2, with 7 bases matching TRBD1. This CDR3 region has 15 residues. V shed 0 bases and J 0 bases; nucleotides not matched to a gene: 2. CDR1 is SGDLS, CDR2 YYNGEE, per germline. CDR3 protein: CASSVGGTANYGYTF. The CDR3 DNA follows: TGTGCCAGCAGCGTAGGAGGGACAGCTAACTATGGCTACACCTTC.

The chain uses TRBV19 and TRBJ2-3; 8 bases map to TRBD2. CDR3 length: 15 amino acids. Trimming removed 5 bases from V and 7 bases from J; junction bases left unmatched: 11. Per germline, CDR1 LNHDA and CDR2 SQIVND (reference sequence). CDR3 in amino acids: CASSPGGLGRNTQYF. The CDR3 DNA reads TGTGCCAGTAGTCCTGGGGGACTAGGGCGGAATACGCAGTATTTT.

J is TRBJ1-2 and V is TRBV30, with 8 bases matching TRBD1. Germline V gene sequence: CDR1 GTSNPN, CDR2 SVGIG (reference sequence). The CDR3 loop spans 12 amino acids. After removal of 4 bases from V and 8 bases from J, the junction contained 6 bases not matched to a gene. The CDR3, as DNA: TGTGCCTGGACCAGGACAGGGTACGGCTACACCTTC. It translates to CAWTRTGYGYTF.

CDR3 nucleotides: TGTGCCAGCAGCCCCGGGATAGAAAACTATGGCTACACCTTC. This translates into CASSPGIENYGYTF. The chain employs TRBV11-2 and TRBJ1-2; no clear D. CDR3 size: 14 residues. The germline V gene has CDR1 SGHAT and CDR2 FQNNGV. The germline V and J ends were trimmed by 5 bases and 2 bases, with 12 bases remaining between them.

V and J are TRBV6-1 and TRBJ1-3; D might be TRBD1 (5 bases). Looked up from germline, CDR1 is MNHNS and CDR2 is SASEGT. The V end was cut by 5 bases, the J end by 0 bases, with 11 bases between. This CDR3 is 15 amino acids long. The CDR3 loop is CASSLGAFSGNTIYF. In DNA form, the CDR3 reads TGTGCCAGCAGTCTAGGGGCGTTCTCTGGAAACACCATATATTTT.

The CDR3 loop reads CASSIGGYYGYTF. CDR3 DNA sequence: TGTGCCAGCTCAATTGGGGGCTACTATGGCTACACCTTC. The chain joins TRBV2 to TRBJ1-2; the D gene is possibly TRBD1 (6 bases). The CDR3 spans 13 residues. V was cut by 8 bases and J by 3 bases, with 13 bases left in between. Germline V lookup: CDR1 SNHLY, CDR2 FYNNEI.

The V call is TRBV5-1, the J call TRBJ1-2; D is unresolved. Per germline, CDR1 SGHRS and CDR2 YFSETQ. With 4 bases removed from V and 7 bases from J, the gap between germline ends came to 17 bases. The CDR3 runs 14 residues. The CDR3 nucleotides read TGCGCCAGCAGCCTGGACTTTTTCGAGATTGGCTACACCTTC. Translated: CASSLDFFEIGYTF.

The rearrangement links TRBV6-1 to TRBJ1-1, with D tentatively TRBD1 (5 bases). V dropped 7 bases and J dropped 3 bases, with 12 bases sitting between them. CDR1 MNHNS and CDR2 SASEGT come from the germline V gene. This CDR3 comprises 13 residues. The DNA of the CDR3 is TGTGCCAGCACCGGACACGCGTACACTGAAGCTTTCTTT. Translation gives CASTGHAYTEAFF.

This sequence joins TRBV19 and TRBJ2-5; 7 positions agree with TRBD2. This CDR3 region has 15 residues. Germline lookup yields CDR1 LNHDA and CDR2 SQIVND (reference sequence). V lost 5 bases and J lost 2; bases outside the gene matches: 8. This CDR3 reads CASSSGTNPQETQYF. CDR3 bases: TGTGCCAGTAGTTCCGGGACTAACCCACAAGAGACCCAGTACTTC.

The rearrangement links TRBV28 to TRBJ2-5, with a possible D match to TRBD1 (6 bases). V dropped 4 bases and J dropped 5 bases, with 14 bases sitting between them. CDR3 length equals 14 residues. Germline V gene data show CDR1 as MDHEN and CDR2 as SYDVKM. In nucleotides, the CDR3 is TGTGCCAGCAGTTCCCAGTCTCAGGGGGAGACCCAGTACTTC. Its protein is CASSSQSQGETQYF.

The genes are TRBV19 and TRBJ2-1, with 9 bases lining up with TRBD2. CDR3 length equals 14 residues. V gave up 6 bases and J gave up 7 bases; unmatched junction bases: 7. Germline CDR1 and CDR2: LNHDA and SQIVND (reference sequence). The CDR3 reads CASRFSGSGNEQFF. CDR3 coding DNA: TGTGCCAGTAGGTTTAGCGGGAGTGGGAATGAGCAGTTCTTC.

In its sample, this clone was seen once. The chain has TRBV18 and TRBJ2-1; the match to TRBD2 covers 15 bases. The CDR3 consists of 16 residues. Germline V gene lookup returns CDR1 KGHSH and CDR2 LQKENI. V shed 4 bases and J 8 bases; nucleotides not matched to a gene: 6. In nucleotides, the CDR3 is TGTGCCAGCTCACGGACTAGCGGGGGGGCCGGGTATGAGCAGTTCTTC. Translating gives CASSRTSGGAGYEQFF.

This CDR3 is CASSDRDRGGGYTF. The CDR3 DNA sequence: TGTGCCAGCAGTGACCGGGACAGGGGCGGGGGCTACACCTTC. The chain is built from TRBV6-1 and TRBJ1-2; 10 nucleotides match TRBD1. This CDR3 has 14 amino acids. CDR1 and CDR2 from the germline V gene are MNHNS and SASEGT. With V trimmed by 3 bases and J by 8 bases, 6 bases remained unmatched.

The V call is TRBV6-6, the J call TRBJ1-1; D uncertain. V dropped 5 bases and J dropped 3 bases, with 16 bases sitting between them. The CDR3 loop spans 15 amino acids. The V gene's germline CDR1 is MNHNY and CDR2 SVGAGI (reference sequence). The CDR3 coding sequence is TGTGCCAGCAGTCCTAATAGGAGAGGGCACACTGAAGCTTTCTTT. Amino acids: CASSPNRRGHTEAFF.

This clone was picked up one time. The rearrangement uses TRBV6-6 and TRBJ1-5, with TRBD1 as a possible D gene (6 bases). The germline CDR1 and CDR2 sequences are MNHNY and SVGAGI (reference sequence). Trimming removed 6 bases at V and 0 bases at J, with 15 bases between. CDR3 length: 16 amino acids. CDR3 in amino acids: CASSTRTVYSNQPQHF. CDR3 DNA sequence: TGTGCCAGCAGCACCCGGACAGTCTATAGCAATCAGCCCCAGCATTTT.

The V and J genes are TRBV28 and TRBJ1-2, with 7 bases identical to TRBD1. The V gene's germline CDR1 is MDHEN and CDR2 SYDVKM. The CDR3 is 15 residues long. V was pared by 6 bases and J by 4 bases, with 11 bases of the junction left unmatched. The CDR3 sequence is CASRSQGKIGYGYTF. CDR3 bases: TGTGCCAGCAGGTCACAGGGGAAGATAGGCTATGGCTACACCTTC.

This clone has a single count. This chain connects TRBV5-1 to TRBJ2-3; D is possibly TRBD1 or TRBD2 (6 bases each). V was pared by 0 bases and J by 0 bases, with 8 bases between. Per germline, CDR1 SGHRS and CDR2 YFSETQ. The CDR3 sequence is 15 residues long. CDR3 protein: CASSLGGASTDTQYF. The CDR3 bases are TGCGCCAGCAGCTTGGGGGGGGCGAGCACAGATACGCAGTATTTT. The full variable domain, in which reference TRBV5-1 and TRBJ2-3 provide the parts outside the CDR3, is KAGVTQTPRYLIKTRGQQVTLSCSPISGHRSVSWYQQTPGQGLQFLFEYFSETQRNKGNFPGRFSGRQFSNSRSEMNVSTLELGDSALYLCASSLGGASTDTQYFGPGTRLTVL.